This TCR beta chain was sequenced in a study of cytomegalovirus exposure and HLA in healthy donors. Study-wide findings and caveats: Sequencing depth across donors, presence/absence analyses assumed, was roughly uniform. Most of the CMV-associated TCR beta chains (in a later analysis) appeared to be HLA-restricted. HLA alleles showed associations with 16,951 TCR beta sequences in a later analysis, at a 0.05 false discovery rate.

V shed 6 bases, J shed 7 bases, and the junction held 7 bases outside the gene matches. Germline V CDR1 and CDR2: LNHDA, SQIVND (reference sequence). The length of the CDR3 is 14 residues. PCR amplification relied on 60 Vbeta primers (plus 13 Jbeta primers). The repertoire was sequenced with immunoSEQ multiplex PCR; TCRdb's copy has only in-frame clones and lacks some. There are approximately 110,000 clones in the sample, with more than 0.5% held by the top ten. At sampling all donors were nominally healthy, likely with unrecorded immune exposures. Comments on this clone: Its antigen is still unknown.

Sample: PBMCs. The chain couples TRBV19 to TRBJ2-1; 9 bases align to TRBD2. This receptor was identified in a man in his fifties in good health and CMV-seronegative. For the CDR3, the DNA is TGTGCCAGTAGAGTTGGCGGGGGGGGGAATGAGCAGTTCTTC. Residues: CASRVGGGGNEQFF. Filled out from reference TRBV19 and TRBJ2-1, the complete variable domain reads DGGITQSPKYLFRKEGQNVTLSCEQNLNHDAMYWYRQDPGQGLRLIYYSQIVNDFQKGDIAEGYSVSREKKESFPLTVTSAQKNPTAFYLCASRVGGGGNEQFFGPGTRLTVL.